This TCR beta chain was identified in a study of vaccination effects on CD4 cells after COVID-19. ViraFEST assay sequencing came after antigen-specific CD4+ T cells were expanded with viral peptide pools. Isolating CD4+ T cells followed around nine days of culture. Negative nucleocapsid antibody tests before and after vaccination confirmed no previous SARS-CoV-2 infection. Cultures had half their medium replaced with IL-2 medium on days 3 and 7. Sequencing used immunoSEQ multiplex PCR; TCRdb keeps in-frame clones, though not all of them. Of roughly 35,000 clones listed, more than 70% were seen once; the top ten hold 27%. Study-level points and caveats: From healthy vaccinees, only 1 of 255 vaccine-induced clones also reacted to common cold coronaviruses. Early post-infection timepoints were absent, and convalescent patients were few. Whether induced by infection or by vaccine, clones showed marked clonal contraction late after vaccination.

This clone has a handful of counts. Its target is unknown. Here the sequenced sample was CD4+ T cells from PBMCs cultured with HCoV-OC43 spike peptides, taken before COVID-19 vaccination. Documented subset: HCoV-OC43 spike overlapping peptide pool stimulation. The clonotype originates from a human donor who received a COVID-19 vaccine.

CDR3 protein: CASSLKGEAGELFF. The CDR3, as DNA: TGTGCCAGCAGCTTAAAGGGGGAGGCCGGGGAGCTGTTTTTT. The chain is built from TRBV7-9 and TRBJ2-2; possibly TRBD1 or TRBD2 for D (6 bases each). The CDR3 has 14 residues. V lost 2 bases, J lost 6 bases, and 10 bases lay in between. Germline CDR1 SEHNR, CDR2 FQNEAQ (reference sequence). Drawing the rest from reference TRBV7-9 and TRBJ2-2, the complete variable domain is DTGVSQNPRHKITKRGQNVTFRCDPISEHNRLYWYRQTLGQGPEFLTYFQNEAQLEKSRLLSDRFSAERPKGSFSTLEIQRTEQGDSAMYLCASSLKGEAGELFFGEGSRLTVL.